This TCR beta chain comes out of a study of cytotoxic CD8 clonotypes in ibrutinib-treated CLL. As for the study in general: Outcomes included around 24 partial and 2 complete responses; after median approximately six years, roughly 14 stayed remitted and roughly 12 progressed. General study points: Clonality was higher at ibrutinib response and returned toward baseline at progression.

Trimming removed 3 bases from V and 5 bases from J, with 11 bases in between. Germline assignment: CDR1 LNHDA and CDR2 SQIVND (reference sequence). The CDR3 totals 14 residues. For this clone: Antigen specificity is unknown.

The sequencing depth, 1 in 200,000 to 1 in 1 million T cells, was the target. The table came from immunoSEQ multiplex PCR; TCRdb's copy has only in-frame clones and leaves some out. The sample records just over 35,000 clones, about 70% being singletons. J is TRBJ2-1 and V is TRBV19, with a tentative D call TRBD1 (6 bases). The TCR comes from a human donor with chronic lymphocytic leukemia. The source was PBMCs, collected at disease progression, from a patient treated with ibrutinib. CDR3 loop: CASSIGTTNNEQFF. CDR3 DNA sequence: TGTGCCAGTAGTATCGGGACAACGAACAATGAGCAGTTCTTC.